Below, 23 T cell receptor beta chains from the same sample are listed, as sequenced in a study of OX40 agonist ivuxolimab in advanced cancers. Sequencing used immunoSEQ multiplex PCR; TCRdb keeps in-frame clones, though not all of them. The sample holds 50,000 to 80,000 clones, 80% to 90% seen once. The sample was CD4+ or CD8+ T cells sorted from blood, taken in a trial of the OX40 agonist ivuxolimab. The receptors come from an adult with an advanced solid tumor such as melanoma, head and neck, liver or kidney cancer.

The CDR3 DNA is TGCGCCAGCAGCATGACAGGCAGAAATTCACCCCTCCACTTT. Translating gives CASSMTGRNSPLHF. The chain links TRBV5-1 to TRBJ1-6; TRBD1 is a possible D gene (6 bases). Looked up from germline, CDR1 is SGHRS and CDR2 is YFSETQ. The V end lost 4 bases, the J end lost 7 bases, and 12 bases lay between the germline ends. The CDR3 totals 14 residues. The whole variable domain, filled in from reference TRBV5-1 and TRBJ1-6, reads KAGVTQTPRYLIKTRGQQVTLSCSPISGHRSVSWYQQTPGQGLQFLFEYFSETQRNKGNFPGRFSGRQFSNSRSEMNVSTLELGDSALYLCASSMTGRNSPLHFGNGTRLTVT.

This clone appeared once. The rearrangement joins TRBV6-1 to TRBJ2-1, with 10 bases fitting TRBD2. This CDR3 region has 15 residues. Germline loops: CDR1 MNHNS, CDR2 SASEGT. The J segment lost 7 bases and the V segment lost 4 bases, leaving 7 bases of the junction unmatched. CDR3 amino acids: CASSVLASGGNEQFF. In DNA, the CDR3 is TGTGCCAGCAGTGTGTTGGCTAGCGGGGGAAATGAGCAGTTCTTC.

V is TRBV9 and J is TRBJ1-3; a weak D match, TRBD1 (6 bases). Germline CDR1 is SGDLS and CDR2 is YYNGEE. V lost 5 bases to trimming and J lost 3 bases, with 12 bases between them. The CDR3 is 14 residues long. CDR3: CASSRGDGGNTIYF. The CDR3 coding sequence is TGTGCCAGCAGTAGGGGGGACGGTGGAAACACCATATATTTT.

The rearrangement links TRBV6-5 to TRBJ2-7; 9 bases line up with TRBD2. J lost 0 bases, V lost 8 bases, and 8 bases had no gene match. Per the germline V gene, CDR1 is MNHEY and CDR2 is SVGAGI. CDR3 length equals 15 residues. This chain's CDR3 is CASQSGLAYSYEQYF. CDR3 in DNA: TGTGCCAGCCAATCCGGACTAGCGTACTCCTACGAGCAGTACTTC.

This chain links TRBV11-3 with TRBJ1-1; D is unresolved. Germline V gene data show CDR1 as SGHNT and CDR2 as YENEEA. Trimming removed 1 base at V and 6 bases at J, with 9 bases between. The CDR3 covers 13 residues. CDR3 DNA: TGTGCCAGCAGCTTAGTTGCGTCCGCTGAAGCTTTCTTT. Protein: CASSLVASAEAFF.

The count of this clone is one. The gene calls are TRBV5-8 and TRBJ2-6, with D possibly TRBD1 on 6 matching bases. V was cut by 4 bases and J by 0 bases, with 11 bases left in between. Germline lookup yields CDR1 SGHTS and CDR2 YDEGEE. The CDR3 length is 16 residues. The CDR3 DNA reads as TGTGCCAGCAGCGGGACAATCAGCTCTGGGGCCAACGTCCTGACTTTC. Protein: CASSGTISSGANVLTF. The entire variable domain, with the rest obtained from reference TRBV5-8 and TRBJ2-6, is as follows: EAGVTQSPTHLIKTRGQQATLRCSPISGHTSVYWYQQALGLGLQFLLWYDEGEERNRGNFPPRFSGRQFPNYSSELNVNALELEDSALYLCASSGTISSGANVLTFGAGSRLTVL.

The sample holds a few counts of this clone. This chain's CDR3 is CAWSVGQPNQPQHF. CDR3 nucleotides: TGTGCCTGGAGTGTAGGCCAGCCAAATCAGCCCCAGCATTTT. The V call is TRBV30, the J call TRBJ1-5; no clear D. In germline, CDR1 is GTSNPN, CDR2 SVGIG (reference sequence). The CDR3 has 14 residues. V was cut by 0 bases and J by 4 bases, with 10 bases left in between.

This clone was observed a single time. The V and J genes are TRBV9 and TRBJ2-3, with no clear D. There are 12 residues in the CDR3. Trimming stripped 0 bases from V and 7 bases from J, with 6 bases between. The germline V gene has CDR1 SGDLS and CDR2 YYNGEE. The CDR3 nucleotides are TGTGCCAGCAGCGTAGAGCCGAATACGCAGTATTTT. Protein product: CASSVEPNTQYF.

J is TRBJ2-3 and V is TRBV19; possibly TRBD1 or TRBD2 for D (5 bases each). Germline V gene data show CDR1 as LNHDA and CDR2 as SQIVND (reference sequence). The CDR3 is made up of 15 amino acids. V lost 3 bases, J lost 0 bases, and 10 bases lay in between. The CDR3 coding sequence is TGTGCCAGTAGTATGGGGGTAGCTAGCACAGATACGCAGTATTTT. It is translated as CASSMGVASTDTQYF. The complete variable domain, with remaining parts taken from reference TRBV19 and TRBJ2-3, reads DGGITQSPKYLFRKEGQNVTLSCEQNLNHDAMYWYRQDPGQGLRLIYYSQIVNDFQKGDIAEGYSVSREKKESFPLTVTSAQKNPTAFYLCASSMGVASTDTQYFGPGTRLTVL.

The chain is built from TRBV2 and TRBJ2-7; D gene uncertain. V was cut by 5 bases and J by 2 bases, with 7 bases left in between. Per the germline V gene, CDR1 is SNHLY and CDR2 is FYNNEI. CDR3 length: 12 residues. CDR3 protein: CASSSGPYEQYF. The CDR3 DNA reads TGTGCCAGCAGTTCCGGGCCCTACGAGCAGTACTTC.

The rearrangement uses TRBV5-1 and TRBJ2-7, with D unresolved. Trimming shortened V by 3 bases and J by 2 bases, and 9 bases separated the two germline ends. The CDR3 sequence is 13 residues long. Germline-derived CDR1 and CDR2 are SGHRS and YFSETQ. This CDR3 reads CASSSTQAYEQYF. Here the CDR3 DNA reads TGCGCCAGCAGCTCGACTCAGGCCTACGAGCAGTACTTC.

The rearrangement joins TRBV6-1 to TRBJ1-2; perhaps TRBD1 as D (6 bases). The V end was cut by 3 bases, the J end by 5 bases, with 10 bases between. This CDR3 comprises 13 residues. In germline, CDR1 is MNHNS, CDR2 SASEGT. CDR3 sequence (DNA): TGTGCCAGCAGTGAGGGGGGCGCGTATGGCTACACCTTC. It specifies CASSEGGAYGYTF.

This chain joins TRBV6-1 and TRBJ1-1, with unresolved D. Germline V CDR1 and CDR2: MNHNS, SASEGT. This CDR3 comprises 10 residues. V lost 8 bases, J lost 7 bases, and 8 bases lay in between. CDR3 region: CASENIEAFF. CDR3 sequence (DNA): TGTGCCAGCGAAAATATTGAAGCTTTCTTT.

The chain uses TRBV15 and TRBJ1-3, with unresolved D. CDR1 and CDR2 (germline): LNHNV, YYDKDF (reference sequence). CDR3 size: 13 residues. Between the trimmed V and J ends, which lost 8 bases and 0 bases, there was a span of 8 bases. Here the CDR3 reads CATSRGSGNTIYF. CDR3 DNA sequence: TGTGCCACCTCGCGGGGCTCTGGAAACACCATATATTTT.

This clone is a singleton in its sample. The V call is TRBV9, the J call TRBJ2-7; unclear D gene. Trimming shortened V by 4 bases and J by 6 bases, and 17 bases separated the two germline ends. The CDR3 has 14 amino acids. Germline V gene data show CDR1 as SGDLS and CDR2 as YYNGEE. For the CDR3, the DNA is TGTGCCAGCAGCCCTCATACCCTAGAAGCCGAGCAGTACTTC. Protein sequence: CASSPHTLEAEQYF.

The CDR3 sequence: CASSLARVNNEQFF. CDR3 in DNA: TGTGCCAGCAGCTTAGCCCGCGTTAACAATGAGCAGTTCTTC. The V call is TRBV7-2, the J call TRBJ2-1; D remains ambiguous. The CDR3 runs 14 residues. Trimming left V 0 bases short and J 5 bases short, with 8 bases between. From germline, CDR1 is SGHTA and CDR2 FQGNSA.

The CDR3 loop is CASRPEGGRETEAFF. As DNA, the CDR3 is TGTGCCAGCCGGCCGGAGGGGGGGAGGGAGACTGAAGCTTTCTTT. The chain combines TRBV27 with TRBJ1-1; possible D gene TRBD1, 6 bases. Trimming left V 8 bases short and J 5 bases short, with 21 bases between. CDR3 length: 15 residues. Germline V gene lookup returns CDR1 MNHEY and CDR2 SMNVEV (reference sequence).

This clone was observed once. Other DNA sequences in the sample encode the same CDR3. The rearrangement links TRBV29-1 to TRBJ2-3, with TRBD1 matching 9 bases. Germline-derived CDR1 and CDR2 are SQVTM and ANQGSEA. V lost 6 bases and J lost 1; bases outside the gene matches: 2. The CDR3 is made up of 13 amino acids. The CDR3 region has the DNA TGCAGCGTCCGGACAGGGGGCACAGATACGCAGTATTTT. This translates into CSVRTGGTDTQYF.

This clone was seen only a few times. The V and J genes are TRBV19 and TRBJ1-3; D may be TRBD1 (6 bases). The ends were cut back, 6 bases at V and 0 bases at J, with 21 bases in the middle. From germline, CDR1 is LNHDA and CDR2 SQIVND (reference sequence). This CDR3 comprises 18 residues. The CDR3 coding sequence is TGTGCCAGTAGCCCCACAGGGAATCCTGCCTTCTCTGGAAACACCATATATTTT. This codes for CASSPTGNPAFSGNTIYF.

This clone turned up a few times. This chain joins TRBV18 and TRBJ2-2; D might be TRBD1 (6 bases). CDR1 is KGHSH, CDR2 LQKENI, per germline. The CDR3 loop spans 14 amino acids. V was cut by 6 bases and J by 4 bases, with 12 bases left in between. CDR3 nucleotide sequence: TGTGCCAGCTCTTATACAGGGTCCACCGGGGAGCTGTTTTTT. This translates into CASSYTGSTGELFF. The variable domain in full, with the rest retrieved from reference TRBV18 and TRBJ2-2, is NAGVMQNPRHLVRRRGQEARLRCSPMKGHSHVYWYRQLPEEGLKFMVYLQKENIIDESGMPKERFSAEFPKEGPSILRIQQVVRGDSAAYFCASSYTGSTGELFFGEGSRLTVL.

The chain is built from TRBV30 and TRBJ1-5; D is ambiguous. V gave up 3 bases and J gave up 4 bases, with 10 bases separating them. The CDR3 contains 13 residues. Germline loops: CDR1 GTSNPN, CDR2 SVGIG (reference sequence). The CDR3: CAWSPRGNQPQHF. The CDR3 coding sequence is TGTGCCTGGAGCCCCCGGGGTAATCAGCCCCAGCATTTT. The whole variable domain, filled in from reference TRBV30 and TRBJ1-5, reads SQTIHQWPATLVQPVGSPLSLECTVEGTSNPNLYWYRQAAGRGLQLLFYSVGIGQISSEVPQNLSASRPQDRQFILSSKKLLLSDSGFYLCAWSPRGNQPQHFGDGTRLSIL.

The genes are TRBV6-5 and TRBJ1-5, with D hard to call. CDR1 is MNHEY and CDR2 is SVGAGI in the germline V gene. The V and J ends lost 0 bases and 2 bases respectively, with 8 bases between them. CDR3 length: 15 amino acids. The CDR3 bases are TGTGCCAGCAGTTACTCCCGGAAAGGCAATCAGCCCCAGCATTTT. Its protein product is CASSYSRKGNQPQHF.

The table lists this clone with a few counts. The CDR3 reads CASRVTRNTEAFF. Here the CDR3 DNA reads TGTGCCAGCAGAGTAACACGAAACACTGAAGCTTTCTTT. This chain connects TRBV6-5 to TRBJ1-1; D is ambiguous. Trimming removed 6 bases at V and 2 bases at J, with 10 bases between. The CDR3 sequence is 13 residues long. Germline loops: CDR1 MNHEY, CDR2 SVGAGI.